One TCR beta chain is described in this entry. The CDR3 is 15 amino acids. Germline CDR1 reads KGHDR; CDR2 reads SFDVKD. V dropped 4 bases and J dropped 0 bases, with 9 bases sitting between them. Original data processing: By means of reference gene primer amplification, nucleated cell counts were estimated. Here immunoSEQ multiplex PCR was the method, and the copy in TCRdb shows in-frame clones only, minus some. The D gene and trimming were derived from the DNA, and the V and J assignments and clone size from that table. The sample has around 250,000 clones, about 86% seen once. This sample is part of a study of blood T cell repertoires in COVID-19. Study as a whole: Material from acute and convalescent COVID-19 was sourced from the United States, Italy and Spain. PBMCs, B-cell-depleted T cells, or T cells provided the cDNA or gDNA that made up the material.

This chain connects TRBV24-1 to TRBJ1-5; no firm D call. This sequence was found in a man aged 80 or over with acute or convalescent COVID-19. Source material: peripheral blood. This chain's CDR3 is CATSDRTVSNQPQHF. CDR3 bases: TGTGCCACCAGTGACCGCACGGTTAGCAATCAGCCCCAGCATTTT.